The 30 T cell receptor beta chains below were found in one sample sequenced in a study of identical twins. TCRdb called the 5' RACE reads again in MiXCR, with one record for every CDR3 protein. The repertoire holds 200,000 to 250,000 distinct CDR3 sequences, with around an eighth as singletons. Material: memory (CD45RO+) T cells sorted from blood. The receptors were sampled from a woman younger than 35 in good health.

The V and J genes are TRBV6-5 and TRBJ2-2; 7 bases map to TRBD1. The CDR3 contains 14 residues. Trimming removed 2 bases from V and 6 bases from J; junction bases left unmatched: 3. Germline assignment: CDR1 MNHEY and CDR2 SVGAGI. CDR3 nucleotide sequence: TGTGCCAGCAGTTACGCTCAGGGGGCCGGGGAGCTGTTTTTT. Translation: CASSYAQGAGELFF.

This clonotype came up a few times. The rearrangement joins TRBV5-1 to TRBJ2-1; no reliable D call. Trimming shortened V by 1 base and J by 0 bases, and 14 bases separated the two germline ends. This CDR3 has 17 amino acids. Germline CDR1 is SGHRS and CDR2 is YFSETQ. DNA for the CDR3: TGCGCCAGCAGCTTGTTCTTTGTGGGAAGCTCCTACAATGAGCAGTTCTTC. It specifies CASSLFFVGSSYNEQFF.

This clonotype was counted between two and nine times. V and J are TRBV6-4 and TRBJ2-5; 10 bases line up with TRBD2. Germline CDR1 is MRHNA and CDR2 is SNTAGT. V lost 5 bases and J lost 4; bases outside the gene matches: 7. CDR3 length: 15 residues. The DNA for the CDR3 is TGTGCCAGCAGTCCTAGCGGGAGTCCCGGAGAGACCCAGTACTTC. This gives the protein CASSPSGSPGETQYF.

The chain joins TRBV7-9 to TRBJ1-1, with D perhaps TRBD1 (6 bases). Germline-derived CDR1 and CDR2 are SEHNR and FQNEAQ (reference sequence). With 5 bases removed from V and 0 bases from J, the gap between germline ends came to 13 bases. The CDR3 length is 15 residues. CDR3 sequence: CASSPVGAVNTEAFF. CDR3 DNA: TGTGCCAGCAGCCCCGTGGGGGCAGTGAACACTGAAGCTTTCTTT.

A few counts support this clonotype. The chain uses TRBV7-8 and TRBJ2-7; TRBD2 aligns across 10 bases. Germline loops: CDR1 SGHVS, CDR2 FQNEAQ. J was trimmed by 0 bases and V by 7 bases; bases with no gene match: 9. The CDR3 spans 16 residues. The chain's CDR3 is CASIPIAGGYSYEQYF. Written as DNA, the CDR3 is TGTGCCAGCATCCCTATAGCGGGAGGATACTCCTACGAGCAGTACTTC.

CDR3 sequence reads: CASRLAGGQGAGRDTEAFF. CDR3 coding DNA: TGTGCCAGCCGTCTCGCCGGTGGACAGGGGGCGGGAAGGGACACTGAAGCTTTCTTT. The chain links TRBV9 to TRBJ1-1; 11 bases line up with TRBD1. The V gene end was trimmed by 7 bases and the J gene end by 3 bases; junction bases not matched to a gene: 20. Per the germline V gene, CDR1 is SGDLS and CDR2 is YYNGEE. The CDR3 covers 19 residues. Full variable domain (remainder filled in from reference TRBV9 and TRBJ1-1): DSGVTQTPKHLITATGQRVTLRCSPRSGDLSVYWYQQSLDQGLQFLIQYYNGEERAKGNILERFSAQQFPDLHSELNLSSLELGDSALYFCASRLAGGQGAGRDTEAFFGQGTRLTVV.

This clonotype was detected ten times or more. The rearrangement uses TRBV5-1 and TRBJ1-1, with D hard to call. The germline gives CDR1 SGHRS, CDR2 YFSETQ. There are 13 residues in the CDR3. V was cut by 3 bases and J by 8 bases, with 14 bases left in between. The CDR3 sequence: CASSSPSSKEAFF. The CDR3 DNA reads TGCGCCAGCAGCTCTCCCTCCTCAAAAGAAGCTTTCTTT.

This chain joins TRBV20-1 and TRBJ2-1; weak D call: TRBD2 (6 bases). CDR1 DFQATT and CDR2 SNEGSKA come from the germline V gene (reference sequence). There are 13 residues in the CDR3. Trimming cost V 4 bases and J 2 bases, with 9 bases left between them. The CDR3 bases are TGCAGTGCTAAGGGACTGGCCTACAATGAGCAGTTCTTC. Its protein product is CSAKGLAYNEQFF.

This clonotype was seen more than once but under ten times. V and J are TRBV20-1 and TRBJ2-7, with 7 positions matching TRBD1. The V segment lost 1 base and the J segment 0 bases; nucleotides outside the gene matches: 6. Per the germline V gene, CDR1 is DFQATT and CDR2 is SNEGSKA (reference sequence). The CDR3 is made up of 15 amino acids. CDR3 nucleotides: TGCAGTGCTAGAGTTTTGGGACAGATCTCCTACGAGCAGTACTTC. Amino acids: CSARVLGQISYEQYF.

J is TRBJ2-7 and V is TRBV6-1, with 7 bases lining up with TRBD2. Germline-derived CDR1 and CDR2 are MNHNS and SASEGT. The CDR3 loop spans 15 amino acids. Losses at the gene ends were 4 bases for V and 5 bases for J; bases not matched to a gene: 11. CDR3 DNA sequence: TGTGCCAGCAGTGGTTCTTGGGGGAGGGCCGACGAGCAGTACTTC. Amino acid sequence: CASSGSWGRADEQYF.

The J gene is TRBJ2-5, the V gene TRBV6-6; TRBD2 is a possible D gene (5 bases). V lost 6 bases to trimming and J lost 7 bases, with 15 bases between them. The CDR3 contains 13 residues. Looked up from germline, CDR1 is MNHNY and CDR2 is SVGAGI (reference sequence). Written as DNA, the CDR3 is TGTGCCAGCAGCCCCTACTTACGGGGGACCCAGTACTTC. This gives the protein CASSPYLRGTQYF.

This clonotype was seen more than once but under ten times. This chain connects TRBV10-3 to TRBJ2-3, with a weak D call TRBD2 (5 bases). Germline values: CDR1 ENHRY, CDR2 SYGVKD. V was pared by 0 bases and J by 1 base, with 8 bases between. CDR3 length equals 15 residues. This CDR3 is CAISESIGGTDTQYF. The CDR3 DNA follows: TGTGCCATCAGTGAGTCGATCGGGGGCACAGATACGCAGTATTTT.

This chain uses TRBV6-1 with TRBJ1-6; D is unclear. V lost 2 bases and J 0 bases, leaving 8 bases between the germline ends. CDR3 length: 16 residues. Germline CDR1 and CDR2: MNHNS and SASEGT. The DNA for the CDR3 is TGTGCCAGCAGTGAAACGGCGACCTCCTATAATTCACCCCTCCACTTT. Protein: CASSETATSYNSPLHF.

The chain is built from TRBV27 and TRBJ1-5, with 8 nucleotides matching TRBD1. Germline lookup yields CDR1 MNHEY and CDR2 SMNVEV (reference sequence). The CDR3 is made up of 13 amino acids. The ends lost 3 bases at V and 6 bases at J; junction bases unmatched: 1. CDR3 region: CASSLTGVQPQHF. As DNA, the CDR3 is TGTGCCAGCAGTTTGACAGGGGTTCAGCCCCAGCATTTT.

CDR3 region: CASSQDVGDTQYF. DNA for the CDR3: TGTGCCAGCAGCCAAGATGTGGGAGATACGCAGTATTTT. The chain recombines TRBV3-1 with TRBJ2-3; no definite D call. The CDR3 length is 13 residues. Trimming shortened V by 0 bases and J by 5 bases, and 6 bases separated the two germline ends. Germline loops: CDR1 LGHDT, CDR2 YNNKEL (reference sequence).

In this sample, this clonotype turned up a few times. V gene TRBV9 combines with J gene TRBJ2-3; D may correspond to TRBD1 or TRBD2 (5 bases each). This CDR3 is built from 16 residues. The germline V and J ends were trimmed by 0 bases and 2 bases, with 13 bases remaining between them. CDR1 is SGDLS, CDR2 YYNGEE, per germline. The CDR3 reads CASSVVAGSHTDTQYF. DNA for the CDR3: TGTGCCAGCAGCGTAGTGGCAGGGAGTCACACAGATACGCAGTATTTT.

This clonotype was counted many times. The V and J genes are TRBV5-1 and TRBJ1-1; 7 bases match TRBD1. CDR3 length: 16 amino acids. Trimming at V came to 0 bases and at J to 7 bases, leaving 12 bases not matched to a gene. CDR1 and CDR2 from the germline V gene are SGHRS and YFSETQ. CDR3 in DNA: TGCGCCAGCAGCTTGGCGGGACAGATCCTAGGTGGTGAAGCTTTCTTT. Translating it yields CASSLAGQILGGEAFF.

This clonotype showed up many times. The chain employs TRBV6-6 and TRBJ1-2; D uncertain. The germline CDR1 and CDR2 sequences are MNHNY and SVGAGI (reference sequence). This CDR3 contains 11 residues. Trimming removed 5 bases at V and 5 bases at J, with 6 bases between. CDR3 protein: CASSPDYGYTF. The DNA for the CDR3 is TGTGCCAGCAGTCCGGATTATGGCTACACCTTC.

This clonotype has a count of ten or more. The V gene is TRBV5-1, the J gene TRBJ2-1; the D gene is possibly TRBD2 (5 bases). The V end was cut by 5 bases, the J end by 0 bases, with 12 bases between. This CDR3 has 15 amino acids. The germline V gene encodes CDR1 SGHRS and CDR2 YFSETQ. The CDR3: CASRERVVSYNEQFF. CDR3 coding DNA: TGCGCCAGCAGGGAGAGGGTCGTCTCCTACAATGAGCAGTTCTTC.

This clonotype showed up just a few times. J is TRBJ1-1 and V is TRBV5-1; D gene unclear. Trimming cost V 4 bases and J 1 base, with 11 bases left between them. The germline V gene encodes CDR1 SGHRS and CDR2 YFSETQ. The CDR3 extends over 14 amino acids. The CDR3 coding sequence is TGCGCCAGCAGCGCGACCCCAGGGAACACTGAAGCTTTCTTT. Translating gives CASSATPGNTEAFF.

At least ten counts were recorded for this clonotype. The rearrangement uses TRBV7-6 and TRBJ2-7, with 9 bases that match TRBD2. V lost 3 bases, J lost 7 bases, and 1 base stayed unmatched. The CDR3 loop spans 12 amino acids. Per germline, CDR1 SGHVS and CDR2 FNYEAQ. CDR3 loop: CASSLAGGEQYF. CDR3 nucleotides: TGTGCCAGCAGCTTGGCGGGAGGGGAGCAGTACTTC.

This clonotype has a handful of counts. The chain joins TRBV15 to TRBJ1-4; no reliable D call. Trimming took off 0 bases at V and 3 bases at J, with 8 bases between the two ends. CDR1 LNHNV and CDR2 YYDKDF come from the germline V gene (reference sequence). There are 15 residues in the CDR3. The CDR3 sequence is CATSRDQRANEKLFF. The DNA of the CDR3 is TGTGCCACCAGCAGAGATCAACGGGCTAATGAAAAACTGTTTTTT.

This clonotype showed up just a few times. V and J are TRBV7-9 and TRBJ2-7, with D possibly matching TRBD1 (6 bases). Trimming shortened V by 11 bases and J by 4 bases, and 18 bases separated the two germline ends. Germline values: CDR1 SEHNR, CDR2 FQNEAQ (reference sequence). The length of the CDR3 is 13 residues. CDR3 sequence reads: CAYQGREGYEQYF. CDR3 bases: TGTGCCTACCAGGGGAGAGAGGGTTACGAGCAGTACTTC.

This clonotype was found many times. This chain joins TRBV7-9 and TRBJ2-1; 8 nucleotides agree with TRBD1. The germline V gene has CDR1 SEHNR and CDR2 FQNEAQ (reference sequence). V was clipped by 5 bases and J by 4 bases; unmatched bases: 7. The CDR3 spans 15 residues. The CDR3 DNA follows: TGTGCCAGCAGCCCTACAGGGGGGCTATACAATGAGCAGTTCTTC. Translation gives CASSPTGGLYNEQFF.

There are a few counts of this clonotype. The chain combines TRBV20-1 with TRBJ2-1; 8 positions agree with TRBD2. Germline assignment: CDR1 DFQATT and CDR2 SNEGSKA (reference sequence). The CDR3 runs 15 residues. The trim removed 4 bases at V and 4 bases at J, leaving 9 bases unmatched. The chain's CDR3 is CSATRGSGMYNEQFF. DNA for the CDR3: TGCAGTGCTACCCGGGGTAGCGGGATGTACAATGAGCAGTTCTTC.

This clonotype was seen many times. V is TRBV12-3 or TRBV12-4 and J is TRBJ1-1; no clear D. V was pared by 5 bases and J by 5 bases, with 9 bases between. The CDR3 extends over 12 amino acids. The CDR3 spells CASSGEMTEAFF. The CDR3 region has the DNA TGTGCCAGCAGTGGAGAAATGACTGAAGCTTTCTTT.

This clonotype was observed a handful of times. CDR3 coding DNA: TGTGCCAGCAGCCGGGGGGGCCCGGGAGATACGCAGTATTTT. Residues: CASSRGGPGDTQYF. V usage is TRBV9 and J usage is TRBJ2-3; 8 bases are a match to TRBD2. The CDR3 covers 14 residues. V shed 4 bases, J shed 5 bases, and the junction held 6 bases outside the gene matches. Per germline, CDR1 SGDLS and CDR2 YYNGEE.

V is TRBV11-2 and J is TRBJ2-7; D is ambiguous. V was trimmed by 0 bases and J by 0 bases, leaving 3 bases between them. Germline V gives CDR1 SGHAT, CDR2 FQNNGV. This CDR3 has 13 residues. In DNA, the CDR3 is TGTGCCAGCAGCTTAGATAGCTCCTACGAGCAGTACTTC. It yields the protein CASSLDSSYEQYF.

To note about this clonotype: An end of the junction does not agree with germline; a read error may underlie this. The chain carries TRBV30 and TRBJ2-3, with D unclear. Germline V gene sequence: CDR1 GTSNPN, CDR2 SVGIG (reference sequence). The CDR3 runs 14 residues. The CDR3, as DNA: TGTGTCTGGAGTGTCCTCCGCGCCACAGATACGCAGTATTTT. Amino acid sequence: CVWSVLRATDTQYF.

V and J are TRBV5-1 and TRBJ2-1; D call uncertain. CDR1 is SGHRS, CDR2 YFSETQ, per germline. The CDR3 extends over 17 amino acids. Between the trimmed V and J ends, which lost 1 base and 5 bases, there was a span of 19 bases. CDR3 DNA sequence: TGCGCCAGCAGCTTGAGGTTAAAGGAACGAGAACACAATGAGCAGTTCTTC. Translation: CASSLRLKEREHNEQFF. Together with reference TRBV5-1 and TRBJ2-1, the CDR3 gives the full variable domain: KAGVTQTPRYLIKTRGQQVTLSCSPISGHRSVSWYQQTPGQGLQFLFEYFSETQRNKGNFPGRFSGRQFSNSRSEMNVSTLELGDSALYLCASSLRLKEREHNEQFFGPGTRLTVL.